Sequencing of this T cell receptor (beta chain) was carried out in a study of technical replicates of blood from a few donors. TCRdb's copy holds only in-frame clones and misses some; the assay was immunoSEQ multiplex PCR. In the table there are tens of thousands of clones, 92% of which are singletons. Germline CDR1 is MNHEY and CDR2 is SMNVEV (reference sequence). The CDR3 is 17 amino acids. The germline V and J ends were trimmed by 0 bases and 3 bases, with 17 bases remaining between them. Specimen: T cells isolated from PBMCs. The receptor's source is a human donor in good health. The chain joins TRBV27 to TRBJ1-2; D unclear. Written as DNA, the CDR3 is TGTGCCAGCAGTTTATCATTAGGAGGGTGGGATCACTATGGCTACACCTTC. It translates to CASSLSLGGWDHYGYTF.